This is a list of T cell receptor beta chains from one sample in a study of cytomegalovirus exposure and HLA in healthy donors. Only in-frame clones appear in the TCRdb table, and some are missing; sequencing was by immunoSEQ multiplex PCR. The sample has about 140,000 clones; roughly 90% are singletons. The sample was PBMCs. All receptors come from a man aged 18 to 30 in good health and CMV-seronegative. The conserved cysteine and the conserved F or W are not part of the CDR3 here. The order of the fields is V gene, J gene, CDR3 protein.

TRBV2	TRBJ2-3	ASCGLAGGGADTQY
TRBV28	TRBJ1-2	ASTSFSGTAWYGYT
TRBV27	TRBJ2-1	ASSLTQGDNEQF
TRBV2	TRBJ2-1	ASREPNNEQF
TRBV5-6	TRBJ2-1	ASSFPETGSYNEQF
TRBV6-4	TRBJ1-1	ASSDSPERRTEAF
TRBV28	TRBJ2-1	ASSLGPLEQQF
TRBV4-1	TRBJ2-4	ASSQTGLAWGTY
TRBV4-3	TRBJ2-1	ASSALQGENEQF
TRBV28	TRBJ2-7	ASIRDRVSYEQY
TRBV27	TRBJ2-5	ASSLLGTGEVETQY
TRBV14	TRBJ1-2	ASSPPRGQDRNYGYT
TRBV19	TRBJ2-7	ATSDRTTYEQY
TRBV15	TRBJ2-1	ATSNWTAYNEQF
TRBV19	TRBJ2-1	ASSAQGTGRYNEQF
TRBV4-1	TRBJ2-2	ASSQIRQGTGELF
TRBV27	TRBJ2-1	ASSYLDRNEQF
TRBV7-9	TRBJ1-1	ASSSSEGVMGIGDTEAF
TRBV7-2	TRBJ2-5	ASSLGSSLQETQY
TRBV30	TRBJ1-1	AWIPSGGRGAF
TRBV7-9	TRBJ1-2	ASSLGGTEYGYT
TRBV6-1	TRBJ1-1	ASSEGANTEAF
TRBV6-6	TRBJ1-2	ASSPLLGAHNYGYT
TRBV2	TRBJ2-5	ASSQREGETQY
TRBV11-2	TRBJ2-1	ASSLDYAVIEQF
TRBV9	TRBJ1-5	ASSSGPSNQPQH
TRBV7-9	TRBJ2-2	ASSLVGTPNTGELF
TRBV28	TRBJ1-5	ASSPSNRANQPQH
TRBV6-5	TRBJ1-2	ASSYLGQGQGYGYT
TRBV30	TRBJ1-5	AWSAQTGDQPQH
TRBV4-2	TRBJ1-1	ASSQYRHPRSITEAF
TRBV5-5	TRBJ2-7	ASSQGSEQY
TRBV7-9	TRBJ2-2	ASTFPSYTVAGELF